This T cell receptor (beta chain) was retrieved from a study of T cells after yellow fever vaccination. The study's findings and limits: Abundant bulk-population clonotypes could contaminate the FACS-sorted repertoires.

Germline V gives CDR1 SGHTA, CDR2 FQGNSA. Trimming removed 5 bases at V and 2 bases at J, with 17 bases between. The CDR3 totals 16 residues. Note on this clonotype: Its target is unknown.

TCRdb reanalysed the 5' RACE reads using MiXCR and keeps one entry per CDR3 protein. The profile covers about 240,000 distinct CDR3 sequences, with 6.9% appearing a single time and approximately 0.85% taken by the ten largest. J is TRBJ2-3 and V is TRBV7-2, with a possible D match to TRBD2 (5 bases). The material was CD4+ T cells sorted from PBMCs, obtained 15 days after the yellow fever booster vaccination. The receptor was derived from a man aged 30 to 39 who received the YFV17D yellow fever vaccine. CDR3 bases: TGTGCCAGCAGCCCACAACCGGGGAAGGTCACAGATACGCAGTATTTT. Translating it yields CASSPQPGKVTDTQYF.